This entry lists 21 T cell receptor beta chains sequenced from one sample in a study of CXCR3-negative and CXCR3-positive naive CD8 T cells. Antigen specificity for these receptors is unknown. Notes on the study in general: For CXCR3-positive naive cells, TRB CDR3s were more hydrophobic than those of CXCR3-negative naive cells.

UMI-labeled TRB cDNA libraries were prepared by 5' RACE. Using the 5' RACE reads, TCRdb records one entry per CDR3 protein without DNA. This repertoire includes about 84,000 distinct CDR3 sequences. The sequencing input was naive CXCR3+ CD8+ T cells from blood. Specified subset: CD45RO-CCR7+CD27+CD95- naive CD8+ T cells expressing CXCR3 (TNR3+). The receptors derive from a human donor in good health. Some clones in this sample may be carry-over from other donors' samples.

V is TRBV6-5 and J is TRBJ2-7. The CDR3 sequence is 12 residues long. Germline V gene lookup returns CDR1 MNHEY and CDR2 SVGAGI. The CDR3 region is CASSYNTYEQYF.

This chain links TRBV4-1 with TRBJ1-1; with no DNA, the TCRdb D assignment of TRBD1 cannot be verified. CDR1 is MGHRA, CDR2 YSYEKL, per germline. The CDR3 has 15 residues. The CDR3 region is CASSQGTPLGDEAFF.

The chain has TRBV29-1 and TRBJ2-5; lacking DNA, the TRBD2 call made by TCRdb goes unchecked. This CDR3 region has 16 residues. Germline assignment: CDR1 SQVTM and CDR2 ANQGSEA. The CDR3 loop reads CSVEGVWASGKETQYF.

The chain links TRBV7-9 to TRBJ1-6; TCRdb's assignment of TRBD1 cannot be checked, as there is no DNA. Germline V gene sequence: CDR1 SEHNR, CDR2 FQNEAQ (reference sequence). This CDR3 has 14 residues. The CDR3 is CASKGRDHNSPLHF.

The chain recombines TRBV28 with TRBJ2-5; as DNA is missing, the TRBD2 call by TCRdb cannot be tested. The CDR3 has 15 residues. Looked up from germline, CDR1 is MDHEN and CDR2 is SYDVKM. The CDR3 protein is CASSLAGKYQETQYF.

The chain has TRBV29-1 and TRBJ1-1. Looked up from germline, CDR1 is SQVTM and CDR2 is ANQGSEA. This CDR3 has 12 amino acids. The chain's CDR3 is CSVLKLNTEAFF.

The rearrangement links TRBV12-3 or TRBV12-4 to TRBJ2-7; TCRdb proposes TRBD1, but this gene call is untestable without DNA. The CDR3 totals 15 residues. CDR3 sequence: CASSLYSGRSREQYF.

CDR3 residues: CASSFGQGNTEAFF. V gene TRBV13 combines with J gene TRBJ1-1; with no DNA, the TCRdb D assignment of TRBD1 cannot be verified. The CDR3 covers 14 residues. Germline V gives CDR1 PRHDT, CDR2 FYEKMQ (reference sequence).

The V gene is TRBV14, the J gene TRBJ2-1; TCRdb proposes TRBD2, but this gene call is untestable without DNA. Germline values: CDR1 SGHDN, CDR2 FVKESK. The CDR3 covers 16 residues. The chain's CDR3 is CASSQEGLSSYNEQFF.

The chain is built from TRBV21-1 and TRBJ1-1; the D gene TCRdb calls, TRBD1, cannot be checked with no DNA. TRBV21-1 is a recognized pseudogene. CDR3 size: 16 residues. CDR3 in amino acids: CASSKANRNPNTEAFF.

This sequence joins TRBV29-1 and TRBJ2-5; TCRdb lists TRBD1, though no DNA is available to test this call. Germline loops: CDR1 SQVTM, CDR2 ANQGSEA. This CDR3 has 13 amino acids. The CDR3 is CSVSRGQQETQYF.

The chain has TRBV27 and TRBJ1-1; the D gene TCRdb calls, TRBD1, cannot be checked with no DNA. The germline CDR1 and CDR2 sequences are MNHEY and SMNVEV (reference sequence). There are 12 residues in the CDR3. The CDR3 protein is CASSFQGTEAFF.

The rearrangement joins TRBV14 to TRBJ2-7. The CDR3 is made up of 15 amino acids. In germline, CDR1 is SGHDN, CDR2 FVKESK. The CDR3 region is CASSPTDRGSYEQYF.

The rearrangement joins TRBV20-1 to TRBJ1-1; without DNA, the TCRdb call of TRBD1 cannot be checked. Germline-derived CDR1 and CDR2 are DFQATT and SNEGSKA (reference sequence). This CDR3 is 14 amino acids long. The CDR3 is CSASVYQGRDEAFF.

The rearrangement joins TRBV5-1 to TRBJ2-7; the D call of TRBD2 rests on TCRdb alone, since no DNA is present to check it. In germline, CDR1 is SGHRS, CDR2 YFSETQ. This CDR3 region has 13 residues. This CDR3 is CASSEGLLYEQYF.

CDR3 loop: CASQGSYNSPLHF. The V and J genes are TRBV4-1 and TRBJ1-6. This CDR3 contains 13 residues. Germline V gives CDR1 MGHRA, CDR2 YSYEKL.

The genes are TRBV7-9 and TRBJ2-7; no DNA is available, so the TRBD2 call from TCRdb remains unchecked. CDR1 SEHNR and CDR2 FQNEAQ come from the germline V gene (reference sequence). The CDR3 has 12 residues. The CDR3 protein is CASSLDGGLEHF.

This rearrangement joins TRBV28 to TRBJ2-1. The CDR3 consists of 12 residues. Germline V gene sequence: CDR1 MDHEN, CDR2 SYDVKM. This chain's CDR3 is CASSLYHNEQFF.

The chain carries TRBV29-1 and TRBJ2-7; TCRdb calls TRBD2, which cannot be checked without DNA. This CDR3 has 12 residues. CDR1 and CDR2 from the germline V gene are SQVTM and ANQGSEA. This CDR3 reads CSVEYEGYEQYF.

The chain is built from TRBV7-3 and TRBJ1-1; without DNA, the TCRdb call of TRBD1 cannot be checked. This CDR3 is built from 15 residues. The germline gives CDR1 SGHTA, CDR2 FQGTGA. The chain's CDR3 is CASSLEPRQNTEAFF.

The chain carries TRBV4-3 and TRBJ1-2; the TCRdb D gene call, TRBD1, has no DNA to confirm it. This CDR3 spans 14 amino acids. Germline CDR1 reads LGHNA; CDR2 reads YSLEER. CDR3 loop: CASSQDRGNYGYTF.